This T cell receptor (beta chain) appears in the sequencing data of a study of T cell responses to AZD1222 COVID-19 vaccine. This clone was found once. Generated by immunoSEQ multiplex PCR, the TCRdb table keeps only in-frame clones and is missing some. The table includes tens of thousands of clones, more than 80% detected once. The CDR3 length is 15 residues. Germline V lookup: CDR1 LGHDT, CDR2 YNNKEL (reference sequence). V gave up 4 bases and J gave up 0 bases, with 10 bases separating them. The chain couples TRBV3-1 (or the pseudogene TRBV3-2) to TRBJ1-3, with D uncertain. This material consisted of peripheral blood, taken on day 0 of AZD1222 vaccination. This TCR came from an adult in good health. Written as DNA, the CDR3 is TGTGCCAGCAGCCCCAGAACCAGCTCTGGAAACACCATATATTTT. As protein: CASSPRTSSGNTIYF.